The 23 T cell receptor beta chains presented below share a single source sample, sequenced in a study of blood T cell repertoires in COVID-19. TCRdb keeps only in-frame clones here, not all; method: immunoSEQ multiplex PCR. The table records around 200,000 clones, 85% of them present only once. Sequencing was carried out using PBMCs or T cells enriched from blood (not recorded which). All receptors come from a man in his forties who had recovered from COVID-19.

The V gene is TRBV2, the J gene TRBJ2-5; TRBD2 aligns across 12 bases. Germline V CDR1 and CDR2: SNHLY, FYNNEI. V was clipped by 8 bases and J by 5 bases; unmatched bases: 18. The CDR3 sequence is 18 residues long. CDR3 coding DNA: TGTGCCAGCGTTCGAGGGGAGACTAGCGGGAGCCTAGTCGAGACCCAGTACTTC. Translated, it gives CASVRGETSGSLVETQYF. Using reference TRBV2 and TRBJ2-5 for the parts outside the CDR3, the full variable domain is EPEVTQTPSHQVTQMGQEVILRCVPISNHLYFYWYRQILGQKVEFLVSFYNNEISEKSEIFDDQFSVERPDGSNFTLKIRSTKLEDSAMYFCASVRGETSGSLVETQYFGPGTRLLVL.

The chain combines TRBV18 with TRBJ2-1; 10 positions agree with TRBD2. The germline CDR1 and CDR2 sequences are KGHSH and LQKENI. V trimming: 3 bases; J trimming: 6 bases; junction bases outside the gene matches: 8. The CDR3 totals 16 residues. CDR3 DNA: TGTGCCAGCTCACCTGCCCTAGCGGGAGTGGGCAATGAGCAGTTCTTC. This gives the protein CASSPALAGVGNEQFF.

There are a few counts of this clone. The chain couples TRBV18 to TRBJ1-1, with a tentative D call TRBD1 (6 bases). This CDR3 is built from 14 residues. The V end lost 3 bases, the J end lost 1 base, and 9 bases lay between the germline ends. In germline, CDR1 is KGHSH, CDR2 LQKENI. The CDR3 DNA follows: TGTGCCAGCTCACCGGGACAAGCGAACACTGAAGCTTTCTTT. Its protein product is CASSPGQANTEAFF.

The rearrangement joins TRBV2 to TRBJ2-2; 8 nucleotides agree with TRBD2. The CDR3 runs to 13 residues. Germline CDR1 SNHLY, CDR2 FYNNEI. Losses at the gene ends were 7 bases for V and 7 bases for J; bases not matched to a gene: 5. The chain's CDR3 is CASTGLVRGELFF. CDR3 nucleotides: TGTGCCAGCACGGGACTAGTTCGCGGGGAGCTGTTTTTT.

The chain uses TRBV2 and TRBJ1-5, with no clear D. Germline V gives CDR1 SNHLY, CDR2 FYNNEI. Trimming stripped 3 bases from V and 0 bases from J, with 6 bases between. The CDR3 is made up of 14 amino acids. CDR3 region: CASSDRHSNQPQHF. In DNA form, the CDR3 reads TGTGCCAGCAGTGACAGGCATAGCAATCAGCCCCAGCATTTT.

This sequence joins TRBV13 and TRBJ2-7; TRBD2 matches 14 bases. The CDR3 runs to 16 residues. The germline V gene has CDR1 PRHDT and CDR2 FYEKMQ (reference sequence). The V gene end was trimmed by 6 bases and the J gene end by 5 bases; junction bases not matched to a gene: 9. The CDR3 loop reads CASSSRTSGRFNEQYF. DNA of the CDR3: TGTGCCAGCAGTTCCCGGACTAGCGGGAGGTTCAACGAGCAGTACTTC.

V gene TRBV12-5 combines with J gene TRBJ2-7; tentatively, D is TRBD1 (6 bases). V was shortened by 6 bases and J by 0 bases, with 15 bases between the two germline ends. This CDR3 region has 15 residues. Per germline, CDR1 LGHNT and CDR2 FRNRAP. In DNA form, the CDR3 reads TGTGCTAGTGGATTACAGGGCTGGAGCTCCTACGAGCAGTACTTC. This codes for CASGLQGWSSYEQYF.

The CDR3 DNA reads TGCAGCGCCGTGGGACTGTCCTACGAGCAGTACTTC. Encoded protein: CSAVGLSYEQYF. This rearrangement joins TRBV29-1 to TRBJ2-7; tentative D call: TRBD2 (6 bases). Trimming stripped 7 bases from V and 1 base from J, with 11 bases between. Germline V CDR1 and CDR2: SQVTM, ANQGSEA. This CDR3 has 12 residues.

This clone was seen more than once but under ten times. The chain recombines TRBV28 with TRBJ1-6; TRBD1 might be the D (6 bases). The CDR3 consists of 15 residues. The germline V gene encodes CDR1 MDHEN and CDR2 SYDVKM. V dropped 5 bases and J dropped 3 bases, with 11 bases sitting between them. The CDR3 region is CASSPAGVYNSPLHF. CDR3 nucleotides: TGTGCCAGCAGTCCCGCAGGGGTCTATAATTCACCCCTCCACTTT. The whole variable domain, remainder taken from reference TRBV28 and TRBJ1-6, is DVKVTQSSRYLVKRTGEKVFLECVQDMDHENMFWYRQDPGLGLRLIYFSYDVKMKEKGDIPEGYSVSREKKERFSLILESASTNQTSMYLCASSPAGVYNSPLHFGNGTRLTVT.

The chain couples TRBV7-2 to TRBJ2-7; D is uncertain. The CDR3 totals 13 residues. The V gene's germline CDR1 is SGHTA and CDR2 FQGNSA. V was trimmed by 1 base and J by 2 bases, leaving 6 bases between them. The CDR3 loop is CASSLVLTYEQYF. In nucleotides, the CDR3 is TGTGCCAGCAGCTTAGTCTTAACCTACGAGCAGTACTTC.

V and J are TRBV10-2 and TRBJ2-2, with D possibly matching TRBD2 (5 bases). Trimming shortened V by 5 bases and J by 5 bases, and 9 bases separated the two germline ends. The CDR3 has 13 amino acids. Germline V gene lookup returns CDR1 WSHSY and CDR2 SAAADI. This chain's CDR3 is CASSTSVTGELFF. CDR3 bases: TGCGCCAGCAGTACTAGTGTTACCGGGGAGCTGTTTTTT.

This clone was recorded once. Here the CDR3 reads CASSKRSDETQYF. The CDR3 region has the DNA TGTGCCAGCAGCAAGAGGTCCGATGAGACCCAGTACTTC. V gene TRBV7-3 combines with J gene TRBJ2-5; D is unclear. This CDR3 region has 13 residues. Trimming stripped 5 bases from V and 5 bases from J, with 12 bases between. Germline loops: CDR1 SGHTA, CDR2 FQGTGA.

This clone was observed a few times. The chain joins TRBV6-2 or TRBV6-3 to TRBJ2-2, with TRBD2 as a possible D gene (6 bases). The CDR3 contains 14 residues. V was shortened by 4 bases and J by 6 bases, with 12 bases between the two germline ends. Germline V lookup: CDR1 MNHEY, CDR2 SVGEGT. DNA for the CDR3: TGTGCCAGCAGTTTGACTAGTCAATCCGGGGAGCTGTTTTTT. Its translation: CASSLTSQSGELFF.

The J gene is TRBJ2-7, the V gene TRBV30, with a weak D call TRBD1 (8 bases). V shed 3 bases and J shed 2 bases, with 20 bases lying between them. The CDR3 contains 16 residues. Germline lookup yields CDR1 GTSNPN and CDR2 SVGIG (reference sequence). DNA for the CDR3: TGTGCCTGGAGCCAAGGGGGGGGGACAGGAGCCTACGAGCAGTACTTC. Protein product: CAWSQGGGTGAYEQYF.

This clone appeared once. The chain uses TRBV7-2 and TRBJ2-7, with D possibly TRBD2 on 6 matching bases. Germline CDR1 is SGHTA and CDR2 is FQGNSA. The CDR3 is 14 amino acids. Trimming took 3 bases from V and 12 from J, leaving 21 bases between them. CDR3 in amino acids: CASSFREPRTILYF. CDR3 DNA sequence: TGTGCCAGCAGCTTTCGGGAACCTCGGACTATCCTGTACTTC. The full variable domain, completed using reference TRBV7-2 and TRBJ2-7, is GAGVSQSPSNKVTEKGKDVELRCDPISGHTALYWYRQSLGQGLEFLIYFQGNSAPDKSGLPSDRFSAERTGGSVSTLTIQRTQQEDSAVYLCASSFREPRTILYFGPGTRLTVT.

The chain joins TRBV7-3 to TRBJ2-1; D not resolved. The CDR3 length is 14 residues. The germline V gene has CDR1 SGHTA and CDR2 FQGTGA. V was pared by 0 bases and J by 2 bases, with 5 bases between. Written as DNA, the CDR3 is TGTGCCAGCAGCTTAACGGGCCCCTACAATGAGCAGTTCTTC. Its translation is CASSLTGPYNEQFF. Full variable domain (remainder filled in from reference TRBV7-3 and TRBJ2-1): GAGVSQTPSNKVTEKGKYVELRCDPISGHTALYWYRQSLGQGPEFLIYFQGTGAADDSGLPNDRFFAVRPEGSVSTLKIQRTERGDSAVYLCASSLTGPYNEQFFGPGTRLTVL.

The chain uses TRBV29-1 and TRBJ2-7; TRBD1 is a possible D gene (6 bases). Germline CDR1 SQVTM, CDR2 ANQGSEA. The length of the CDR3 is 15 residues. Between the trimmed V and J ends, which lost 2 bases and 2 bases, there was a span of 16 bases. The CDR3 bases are TGCAGCGTTGAATTCTCGGGACAAAGCCCCTACGAGCAGTACTTC. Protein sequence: CSVEFSGQSPYEQYF.

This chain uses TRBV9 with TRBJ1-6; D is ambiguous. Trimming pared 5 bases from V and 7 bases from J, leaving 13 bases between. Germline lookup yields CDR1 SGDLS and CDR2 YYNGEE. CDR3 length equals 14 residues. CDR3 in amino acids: CASSPRERNSPLHF. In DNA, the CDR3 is TGTGCCAGCAGTCCGAGGGAAAGGAATTCACCCCTCCACTTT.

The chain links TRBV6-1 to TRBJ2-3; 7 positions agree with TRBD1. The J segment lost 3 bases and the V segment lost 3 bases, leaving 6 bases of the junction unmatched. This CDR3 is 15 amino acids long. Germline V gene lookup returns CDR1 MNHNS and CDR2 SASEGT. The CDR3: CASSEHRGYTDTQYF. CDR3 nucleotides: TGTGCCAGCAGTGAGCACAGGGGCTATACAGATACGCAGTATTTT.

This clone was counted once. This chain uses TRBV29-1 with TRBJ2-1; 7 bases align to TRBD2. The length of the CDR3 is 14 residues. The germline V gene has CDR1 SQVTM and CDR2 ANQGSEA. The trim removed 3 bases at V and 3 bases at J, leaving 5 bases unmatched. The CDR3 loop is CSVDGGTNYNEQFF. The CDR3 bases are TGCAGCGTTGATGGGGGGACTAACTACAATGAGCAGTTCTTC.

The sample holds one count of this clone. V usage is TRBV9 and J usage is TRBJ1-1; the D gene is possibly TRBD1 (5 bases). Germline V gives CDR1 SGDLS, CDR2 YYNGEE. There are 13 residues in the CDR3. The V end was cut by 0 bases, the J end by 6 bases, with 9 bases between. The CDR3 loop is CASSVGRGPEAFF. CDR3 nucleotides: TGTGCCAGCAGCGTAGGAAGGGGCCCTGAAGCTTTCTTT.

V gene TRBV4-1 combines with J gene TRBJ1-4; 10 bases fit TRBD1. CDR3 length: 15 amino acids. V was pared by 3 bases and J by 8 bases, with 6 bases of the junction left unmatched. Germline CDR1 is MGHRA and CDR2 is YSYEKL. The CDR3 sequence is CASSHAGTGDEKLFF. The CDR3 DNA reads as TGCGCCAGCAGCCATGCCGGGACAGGGGACGAAAAACTGTTTTTT.

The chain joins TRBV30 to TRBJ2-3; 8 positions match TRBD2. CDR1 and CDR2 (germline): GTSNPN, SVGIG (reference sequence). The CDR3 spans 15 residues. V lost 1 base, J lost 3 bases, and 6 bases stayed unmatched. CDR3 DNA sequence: TGTGCCTGGAGTGGCCGAGCGGGAGTGACAGATACGCAGTATTTT. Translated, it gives CAWSGRAGVTDTQYF. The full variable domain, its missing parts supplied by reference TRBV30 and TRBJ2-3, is SQTIHQWPATLVQPVGSPLSLECTVEGTSNPNLYWYRQAAGRGLQLLFYSVGIGQISSEVPQNLSASRPQDRQFILSSKKLLLSDSGFYLCAWSGRAGVTDTQYFGPGTRLTVL.